These 29 T cell receptor beta chains share one sample of origin, sequenced in a study of blood T cell repertoires in COVID-19. Measured with immunoSEQ multiplex PCR; TCRdb has only the in-frame clones, and not every one. This table has roughly 260,000 clones, about 88% appearing once. Material for sequencing was peripheral blood. Receptors originate from a man in his 60s who had recovered from COVID-19.

This sequence joins TRBV6-5 and TRBJ1-3; D not resolved. Per the germline V gene, CDR1 is MNHEY and CDR2 is SVGAGI. The CDR3 runs to 16 residues. V lost 0 bases, J lost 2 bases, and 11 bases lay in between. This CDR3 is CASSYSSVDTGNTIYF. The CDR3 DNA follows: TGTGCCAGCAGTTACTCGAGCGTCGATACTGGAAACACCATATATTTT.

The V and J genes are TRBV25-1 and TRBJ1-4; maybe TRBD1 (6 bases). Deletions cut 6 bases from V and 2 bases from J, with 16 bases between. This CDR3 is built from 16 residues. CDR1 and CDR2 from the germline V gene are MGHDK and SYGVNS. CDR3 DNA sequence: TGTGCCAGCAGCGGACGCGAAAGGGGGACTAATGAAAAACTGTTTTTT. As protein: CASSGRERGTNEKLFF.

The chain uses TRBV24-1 and TRBJ2-3, with D tentatively TRBD2 (5 bases). The CDR3 is 16 amino acids. With 3 bases removed from V and 1 base from J, the gap between germline ends came to 13 bases. The germline V gene encodes CDR1 KGHDR and CDR2 SFDVKD. CDR3 amino acids: CATSDSLRTRTDTQYF. DNA of the CDR3: TGTGCCACCAGTGATAGCCTGCGGACTCGCACAGATACGCAGTATTTT.

The rearrangement uses TRBV2 and TRBJ2-1; 8 bases align to TRBD2. Germline values: CDR1 SNHLY, CDR2 FYNNEI. CDR3 length: 15 amino acids. The V and J ends lost 3 bases and 2 bases, in that order; junction bases with no gene match: 3. Here the CDR3 DNA reads TGTGCCAGCAGTGATGACGGGGGGGCCTACAATGAGCAGTTCTTC. It is translated as CASSDDGGAYNEQFF.

The table lists this clone with a count of one. The chain recombines TRBV5-6 with TRBJ2-7, with 10 bases identical to TRBD1. Germline V lookup: CDR1 SGHDT, CDR2 YYEEEE. With 1 base clipped from V and 2 bases from J, the junction kept 3 bases outside the gene matches. The length of the CDR3 is 15 residues. The chain's CDR3 is CASSLLGTGAYEQYF. CDR3 nucleotide sequence: TGTGCCAGCAGCTTGTTGGGGACAGGGGCCTACGAGCAGTACTTC.

This chain connects TRBV7-2 to TRBJ2-3; 11 bases map to TRBD2. The J segment lost 3 bases and the V segment lost 2 bases, leaving 4 bases of the junction unmatched. This CDR3 is 16 amino acids long. The germline V gene has CDR1 SGHTA and CDR2 FQGNSA. Written as DNA, the CDR3 is TGTGCCAGCAGCTTAAGACTAGCGGGGTTAACAGATACGCAGTATTTT. This gives the protein CASSLRLAGLTDTQYF.

The chain recombines TRBV12-5 with TRBJ1-4; TRBD1 might be the D (5 bases). Trimming cost V 2 bases and J 3 bases, with 10 bases left between them. The CDR3 contains 15 residues. Per the germline V gene, CDR1 is LGHNT and CDR2 is FRNRAP. The CDR3 reads CASGLLQVPNEKLFF. The DNA for the CDR3 is TGTGCTAGTGGTTTGCTACAGGTGCCTAATGAAAAACTGTTTTTT.

V and J are TRBV7-2 and TRBJ1-2; 8 positions agree with TRBD1. This CDR3 is 13 amino acids long. J gave up 8 bases and V 1 base, and 3 bases lay outside the gene matches. Per germline, CDR1 SGHTA and CDR2 FQGNSA. The CDR3 DNA sequence: TGTGCCAGCAGCTTAGGGACAGGGTTGGGCTACACCTTC. Translating gives CASSLGTGLGYTF.

This rearrangement joins TRBV24-1 to TRBJ2-3; 16 bases are a match to TRBD2. This CDR3 contains 19 residues. The V segment lost 0 bases and the J segment 1 base; nucleotides outside the gene matches: 3. Looked up from germline, CDR1 is KGHDR and CDR2 is SFDVKD. In DNA form, the CDR3 reads TGTGCCACCAGTGATTTGAAGGGACTAGCGGGGGGGCGCACAGATACGCAGTATTTT. It yields the protein CATSDLKGLAGGRTDTQYF.

The chain joins TRBV30 to TRBJ1-6, with a tentative D call TRBD1 (5 bases). CDR1 GTSNPN and CDR2 SVGIG come from the germline V gene (reference sequence). Trimming cost V 2 bases and J 1 base, with 9 bases left between them. This CDR3 is 15 amino acids long. The CDR3 DNA follows: TGTGCCTGGAGTCTCCCAGGGTCCTATAATTCACCCCTCCACTTT. Translating it yields CAWSLPGSYNSPLHF.

V is TRBV12-3 or TRBV12-4 and J is TRBJ1-1; D uncertain. The V gene lost 6 bases and the J gene lost 5 bases, with 10 bases spanning the gap. The CDR3 runs to 12 residues. The CDR3 DNA is TGTGCCAGCAGCCCACCTAGGACTGAAGCTTTCTTT. The encoded protein is CASSPPRTEAFF.

This rearrangement joins TRBV7-9 to TRBJ1-3; 10 bases line up with TRBD1. CDR1 is SEHNR and CDR2 is FQNEAQ in the germline V gene (reference sequence). The CDR3 loop spans 17 amino acids. V gave up 5 bases and J gave up 4 bases; unmatched junction bases: 11. The chain's CDR3 is CASSPPRDRGYGNTIYF. The CDR3, as DNA: TGTGCCAGCAGCCCCCCCCGGGACAGGGGCTACGGAAACACCATATATTTT.

This clone was observed a single time. The V gene is TRBV5-1, the J gene TRBJ2-2; 14 positions agree with TRBD2. Germline CDR1 SGHRS, CDR2 YFSETQ. The CDR3 has 19 residues. V trimming: 4 bases; J trimming: 0 bases; junction bases outside the gene matches: 8. CDR3 loop: CASSSRLTSGGANTGELFF. The CDR3 DNA is TGCGCCAGCAGCAGCCGCTTGACTAGCGGGGGGGCGAACACCGGGGAGCTGTTTTTT.

The CDR3 DNA is TGCGCCAGCAGCCAGGCCCATTCAGGTGGATTCGATACGCAGTATTTT. Translating gives CASSQAHSGGFDTQYF. The chain has TRBV4-1 and TRBJ2-3; no reliable D call. V was trimmed by 3 bases and J by 6 bases, leaving 19 bases between them. This CDR3 contains 16 residues. Germline loops: CDR1 MGHRA, CDR2 YSYEKL.

V gene TRBV19 combines with J gene TRBJ2-7, with D perhaps matching TRBD1 (6 bases). Trimming removed 6 bases from V and 2 bases from J, with 14 bases in between. This CDR3 is built from 14 residues. CDR1 and CDR2 from the germline V gene are LNHDA and SQIVND (reference sequence). The CDR3 loop reads CASSPGTPPYEQYF. The DNA for the CDR3 is TGTGCCAGTAGCCCCGGGACACCCCCCTACGAGCAGTACTTC.

CDR3 residues: CASSLGGLVENMNTEAFF. The CDR3 region has the DNA TGTGCCAGCAGCTTGGGCGGTTTGGTCGAGAACATGAACACTGAAGCTTTCTTT. The chain combines TRBV5-4 with TRBJ1-1; no reliable D call. Deletions cut 0 bases from V and 0 bases from J, with 18 bases between. The CDR3 consists of 18 residues. Germline CDR1 reads SGHNT; CDR2 reads YYREEE (reference sequence).

The chain has TRBV27 and TRBJ1-4; possibly TRBD1 for D (5 bases). Trimming shortened V by 0 bases and J by 7 bases, and 9 bases separated the two germline ends. Germline loops: CDR1 MNHEY, CDR2 SMNVEV (reference sequence). There are 14 residues in the CDR3. CDR3 amino acids: CASSLSWGGEKLFF. CDR3 in DNA: TGTGCCAGCAGTTTATCCTGGGGGGGTGAAAAACTGTTTTTT.

The chain recombines TRBV2 with TRBJ1-6; 7 bases align to TRBD1. There are 15 residues in the CDR3. J gave up 7 bases and V 3 bases, and 6 bases lay outside the gene matches. The germline CDR1 and CDR2 sequences are SNHLY and FYNNEI. CDR3 amino acids: CASSENRGRNSPLHF. The CDR3 bases are TGTGCCAGCAGTGAGAACAGGGGAAGGAATTCACCCCTCCACTTT.

V and J are TRBV5-1 and TRBJ1-2, with 7 bases aligning to TRBD1. With 4 bases clipped from V and 6 bases from J, the junction kept 3 bases outside the gene matches. This CDR3 has 12 amino acids. Germline values: CDR1 SGHRS, CDR2 YFSETQ. CDR3 residues: CASSRQGHGYTF. Written as DNA, the CDR3 is TGCGCCAGCAGCCGACAGGGTCATGGCTACACCTTC.

The chain carries TRBV9 and TRBJ2-3; 12 nucleotides agree with TRBD2. The V and J ends lost 3 bases and 0 bases, in that order; junction bases with no gene match: 8. The CDR3 has 18 amino acids. Germline V CDR1 and CDR2: SGDLS, YYNGEE. The CDR3 DNA sequence: TGTGCCAGCAGCGGGACTAGCGGGGAGTCGGCTAGCACAGATACGCAGTATTTT. It is translated as CASSGTSGESASTDTQYF.

This clone was detected only once. The J gene is TRBJ1-1, the V gene TRBV5-4; no clear D. The CDR3 is 11 amino acids. The ends were cut back, 0 bases at V and 10 bases at J, with 7 bases in the middle. CDR1 is SGHNT, CDR2 YYREEE, per germline (reference sequence). For the CDR3, the DNA is TGTGCCAGCAGCTTGGGACAAGTAGCTTTCTTT. Its translation: CASSLGQVAFF.

In its sample, this clone was seen once. This chain links TRBV9 with TRBJ2-7; TRBD1 agrees at 8 bases. V lost 4 bases to trimming and J lost 5 bases; unmatched junction nucleotides: 8. This CDR3 has 14 amino acids. Germline-derived CDR1 and CDR2 are SGDLS and YYNGEE. The CDR3 nucleotides read TGTGCCAGCAGCCCAGGACAGGGTCGGCACGAGCAGTACTTC. This translates into CASSPGQGRHEQYF.

The chain carries TRBV7-8 and TRBJ2-7; perhaps TRBD1 as D (6 bases). The CDR3 consists of 16 residues. Germline V gives CDR1 SGHVS, CDR2 FQNEAQ. V was clipped by 4 bases and J by 2 bases, with 18 bases between them. CDR3 in DNA: TGTGCCAGCAGCTCTAGAGGTAGGACAGCACCCTACGAGCAGTACTTC. Translation: CASSSRGRTAPYEQYF.

The chain links TRBV7-8 to TRBJ2-7; the match to TRBD1 covers 10 bases. V shed 5 bases and J 5 bases; nucleotides not matched to a gene: 3. CDR3 length: 13 amino acids. Germline CDR1 reads SGHVS; CDR2 reads FQNEAQ. CDR3 sequence (DNA): TGTGCCAGCAGCCAGACAGGGGGCCACGAGCAGTACTTC. Its protein product is CASSQTGGHEQYF.

V and J are TRBV4-1 and TRBJ2-2; TRBD2 matches 10 bases. The CDR3 is made up of 16 amino acids. Germline V gives CDR1 MGHRA, CDR2 YSYEKL. Trimming removed 1 base from V and 5 bases from J; junction bases left unmatched: 4. The CDR3 DNA is TGCGCCAGCAGCCAAGCAGCGGGGGGGTCTACCGGGGAGCTGTTTTTT. The encoded protein is CASSQAAGGSTGELFF.

Here the CDR3 reads CASSFTGGGDTQYF. CDR3 in DNA: TGTGCCAGCAGCTTTACGGGAGGTGGAGATACGCAGTATTTT. V usage is TRBV7-9 and J usage is TRBJ2-3, with 7 bases identical to TRBD2. Germline V gene lookup returns CDR1 SEHNR and CDR2 FQNEAQ (reference sequence). This CDR3 has 14 amino acids. J was trimmed by 5 bases and V by 3 bases; bases with no gene match: 5. The variable domain in full, completed from reference TRBV7-9 and TRBJ2-3, reads DTGVSQNPRHKITKRGQNVTFRCDPISEHNRLYWYRQTLGQGPEFLTYFQNEAQLEKSRLLSDRFSAERPKGSFSTLEIQRTEQGDSAMYLCASSFTGGGDTQYFGPGTRLTVL.

J is TRBJ1-2 and V is TRBV6-2 or TRBV6-3, with a possible D match to TRBD1 (5 bases). CDR1 and CDR2 from the germline V gene are MNHEY and SVGEGT. Trimming took 5 bases from V and 4 from J, leaving 5 bases between them. The CDR3 is 11 residues long. CDR3 amino acids: CASSQGYGYTF. In nucleotides, the CDR3 is TGTGCCAGCAGTCAGGGCTATGGCTACACCTTC.

The chain combines TRBV28 with TRBJ2-1; 8 positions match TRBD1. Germline V gives CDR1 MDHEN, CDR2 SYDVKM. The CDR3 runs 15 residues. The V and J ends lost 2 bases and 2 bases, in that order; junction bases with no gene match: 2. The CDR3, as DNA: TGTGCCAGCAGTTTAACGGGACAGGCCTACAATGAGCAGTTCTTC. Translated: CASSLTGQAYNEQFF.

The J gene is TRBJ2-3, the V gene TRBV5-6, with TRBD1 identical over 9 bases. J was trimmed by 0 bases and V by 2 bases; bases with no gene match: 7. CDR3 size: 17 residues. The germline CDR1 and CDR2 sequences are SGHDT and YYEEEE. This CDR3 is CASSFYGQGHSTDTQYF. For the CDR3, the DNA is TGTGCCAGCAGCTTCTATGGACAGGGGCATAGCACAGATACGCAGTATTTT.